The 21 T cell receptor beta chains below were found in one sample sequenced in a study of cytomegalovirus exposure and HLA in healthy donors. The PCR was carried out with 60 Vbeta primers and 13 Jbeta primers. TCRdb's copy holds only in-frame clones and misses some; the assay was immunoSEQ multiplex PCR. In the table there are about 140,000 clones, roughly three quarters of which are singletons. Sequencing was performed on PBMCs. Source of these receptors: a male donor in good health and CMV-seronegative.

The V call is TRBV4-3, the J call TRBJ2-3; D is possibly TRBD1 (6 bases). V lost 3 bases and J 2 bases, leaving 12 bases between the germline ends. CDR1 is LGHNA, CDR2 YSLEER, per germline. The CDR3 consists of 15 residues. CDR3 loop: CASSHYRDPTDTQYF. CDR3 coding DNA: TGCGCCAGCAGCCACTACAGGGACCCCACAGATACGCAGTATTTT.

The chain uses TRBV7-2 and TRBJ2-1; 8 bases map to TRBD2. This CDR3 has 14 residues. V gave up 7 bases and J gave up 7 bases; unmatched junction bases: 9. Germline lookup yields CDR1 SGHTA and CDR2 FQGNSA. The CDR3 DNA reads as TGTGCCAGCATCGGGGGGGGCTTTGTGAATGAGCAGTTCTTC. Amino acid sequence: CASIGGGFVNEQFF.

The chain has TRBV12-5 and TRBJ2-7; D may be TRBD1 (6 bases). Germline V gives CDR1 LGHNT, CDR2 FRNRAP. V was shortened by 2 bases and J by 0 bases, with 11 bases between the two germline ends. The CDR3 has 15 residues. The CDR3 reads CASGLNRASSYEQYF. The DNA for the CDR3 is TGTGCTAGTGGTTTGAACAGGGCAAGCTCCTACGAGCAGTACTTC.

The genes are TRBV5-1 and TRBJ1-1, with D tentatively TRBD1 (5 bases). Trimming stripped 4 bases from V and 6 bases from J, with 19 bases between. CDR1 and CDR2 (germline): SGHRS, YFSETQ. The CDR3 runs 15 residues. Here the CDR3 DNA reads TGCGCCAGCAGCCCGGGGGACGGACCTACGTCTGAAGCTTTCTTT. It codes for CASSPGDGPTSEAFF.

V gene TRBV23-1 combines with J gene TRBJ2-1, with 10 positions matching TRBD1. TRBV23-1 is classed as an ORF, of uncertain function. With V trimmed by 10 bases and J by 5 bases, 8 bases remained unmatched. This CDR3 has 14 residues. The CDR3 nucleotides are TGCGCCACGCCACGACAGGGGGCTGACAATGAGCAGTTCTTC. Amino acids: CATPRQGADNEQFF.

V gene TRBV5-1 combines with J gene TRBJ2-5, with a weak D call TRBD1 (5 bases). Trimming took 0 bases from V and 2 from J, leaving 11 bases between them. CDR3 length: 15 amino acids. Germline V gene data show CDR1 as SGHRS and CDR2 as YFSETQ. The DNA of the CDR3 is TGCGCCAGCAGCTTGGGACAGCTGGAACAAGAGACCCAGTACTTC. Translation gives CASSLGQLEQETQYF.

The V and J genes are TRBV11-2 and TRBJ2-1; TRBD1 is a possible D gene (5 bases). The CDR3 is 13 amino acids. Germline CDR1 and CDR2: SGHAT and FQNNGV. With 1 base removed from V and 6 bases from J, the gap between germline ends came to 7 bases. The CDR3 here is CASSLGRVNEQFF. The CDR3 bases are TGTGCCAGCAGCTTAGGCAGGGTCAATGAGCAGTTCTTC.

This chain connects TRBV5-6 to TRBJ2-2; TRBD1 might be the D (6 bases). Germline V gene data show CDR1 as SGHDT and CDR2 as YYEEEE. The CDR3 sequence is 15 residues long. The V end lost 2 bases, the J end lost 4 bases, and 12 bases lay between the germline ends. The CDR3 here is CASSFSSGATGELFF. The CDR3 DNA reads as TGTGCCAGCAGCTTTTCTTCAGGGGCCACCGGGGAGCTGTTTTTT.

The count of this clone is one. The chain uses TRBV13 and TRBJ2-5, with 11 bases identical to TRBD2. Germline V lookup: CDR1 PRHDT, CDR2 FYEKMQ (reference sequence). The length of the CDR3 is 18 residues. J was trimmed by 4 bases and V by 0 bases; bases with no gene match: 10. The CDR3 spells CASSLGGAASGGRETQYF. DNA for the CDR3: TGTGCCAGCAGCTTAGGGGGGGCGGCTAGCGGGGGGAGAGAGACCCAGTACTTC.

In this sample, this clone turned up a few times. The CDR3 is CSVSTGITEAFF. CDR3 DNA: TGCAGCGTTTCTACAGGGATAACTGAAGCTTTCTTT. This chain uses TRBV29-1 with TRBJ1-1; D possibly corresponds to TRBD1 (6 bases). The CDR3 is 12 amino acids. V was pared by 5 bases and J by 5 bases, with 12 bases between. Per the germline V gene, CDR1 is SQVTM and CDR2 is ANQGSEA.

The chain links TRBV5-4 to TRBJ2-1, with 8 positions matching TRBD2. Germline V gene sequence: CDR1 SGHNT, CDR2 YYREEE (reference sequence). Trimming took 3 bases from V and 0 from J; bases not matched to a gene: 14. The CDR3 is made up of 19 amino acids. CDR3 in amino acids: CASSSGGGGLLSSYNEQFF. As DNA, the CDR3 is TGTGCCAGCAGCTCTGGGGGCGGGGGGCTTTTGAGCTCCTACAATGAGCAGTTCTTC.

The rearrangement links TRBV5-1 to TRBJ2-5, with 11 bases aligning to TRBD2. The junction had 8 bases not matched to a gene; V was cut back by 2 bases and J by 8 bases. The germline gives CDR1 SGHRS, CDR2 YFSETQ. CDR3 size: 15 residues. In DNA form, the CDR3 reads TGCGCCAGCAGCTTTTCTGGACTAGCGGGCCAAACCCAGTACTTC. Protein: CASSFSGLAGQTQYF.

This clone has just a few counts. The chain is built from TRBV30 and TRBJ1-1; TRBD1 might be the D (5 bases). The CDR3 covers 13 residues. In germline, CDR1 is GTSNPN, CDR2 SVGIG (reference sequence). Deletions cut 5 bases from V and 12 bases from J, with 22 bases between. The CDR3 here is CAWEPAGYDGSFF. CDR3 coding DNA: TGTGCCTGGGAGCCAGCAGGGTATGACGGATCTTTCTTT.

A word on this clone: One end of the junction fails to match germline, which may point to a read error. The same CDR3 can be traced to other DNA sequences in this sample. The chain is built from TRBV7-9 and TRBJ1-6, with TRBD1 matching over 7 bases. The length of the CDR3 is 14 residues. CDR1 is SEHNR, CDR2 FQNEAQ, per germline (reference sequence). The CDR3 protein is CASSYTGDNSPLHF. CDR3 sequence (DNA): TGTGCCAGCAGCTATACAGGGGATAATTCCCCCCTCCACTTT. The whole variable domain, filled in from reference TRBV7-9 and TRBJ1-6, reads DTGVSQNPRHKITKRGQNVTFRCDPISEHNRLYWYRQTLGQGPEFLTYFQNEAQLEKSRLLSDRFSAERPKGSFSTLEIQRTEQGDSAMYLCASSYTGDNSPLHFGNGTRLTVT.

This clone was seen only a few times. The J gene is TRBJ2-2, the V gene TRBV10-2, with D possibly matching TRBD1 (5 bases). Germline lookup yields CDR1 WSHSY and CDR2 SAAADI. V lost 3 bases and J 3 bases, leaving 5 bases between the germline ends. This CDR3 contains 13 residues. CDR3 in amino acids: CASSDRDTGELFF. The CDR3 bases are TGCGCCAGCAGTGACAGGGACACCGGGGAGCTGTTTTTT.

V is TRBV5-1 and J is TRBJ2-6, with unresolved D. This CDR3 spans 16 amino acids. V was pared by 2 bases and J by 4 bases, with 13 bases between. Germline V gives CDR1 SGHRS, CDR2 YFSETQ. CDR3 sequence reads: CASSFSAGSGANVLTF. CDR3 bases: TGCGCCAGCAGCTTTTCTGCCGGGTCCGGGGCCAACGTCCTGACTTTC.

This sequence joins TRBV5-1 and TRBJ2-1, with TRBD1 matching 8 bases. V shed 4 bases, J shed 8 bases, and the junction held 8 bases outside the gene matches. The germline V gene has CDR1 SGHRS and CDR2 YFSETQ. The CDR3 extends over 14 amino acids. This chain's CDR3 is CASSLGTGRDEQFF. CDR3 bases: TGCGCCAGCAGCCTGGGGACAGGTCGAGATGAGCAGTTCTTC.

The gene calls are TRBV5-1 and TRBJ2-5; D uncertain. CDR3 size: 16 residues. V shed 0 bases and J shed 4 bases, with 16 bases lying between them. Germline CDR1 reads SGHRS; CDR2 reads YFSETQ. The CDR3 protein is CASSLGGVSGRETQYF. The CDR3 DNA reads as TGCGCCAGCAGCTTGGGTGGCGTGTCGGGTCGAGAGACCCAGTACTTC.

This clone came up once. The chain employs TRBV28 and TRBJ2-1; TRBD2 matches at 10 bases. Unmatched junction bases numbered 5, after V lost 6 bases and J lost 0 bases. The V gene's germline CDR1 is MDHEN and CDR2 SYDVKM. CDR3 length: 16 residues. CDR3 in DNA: TGTGCCAGCAGCCTACTAGCGGGGAGCTCCTACAATGAGCAGTTCTTC. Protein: CASSLLAGSSYNEQFF.

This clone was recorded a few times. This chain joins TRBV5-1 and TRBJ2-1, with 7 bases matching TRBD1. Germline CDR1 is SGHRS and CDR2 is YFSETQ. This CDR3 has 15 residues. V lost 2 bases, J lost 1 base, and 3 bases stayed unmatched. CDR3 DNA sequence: TGCGCCAGCAGCTTCGAGGGGGCATCCTACAATGAGCAGTTCTTC. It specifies CASSFEGASYNEQFF. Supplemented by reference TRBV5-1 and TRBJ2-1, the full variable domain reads KAGVTQTPRYLIKTRGQQVTLSCSPISGHRSVSWYQQTPGQGLQFLFEYFSETQRNKGNFPGRFSGRQFSNSRSEMNVSTLELGDSALYLCASSFEGASYNEQFFGPGTRLTVL.

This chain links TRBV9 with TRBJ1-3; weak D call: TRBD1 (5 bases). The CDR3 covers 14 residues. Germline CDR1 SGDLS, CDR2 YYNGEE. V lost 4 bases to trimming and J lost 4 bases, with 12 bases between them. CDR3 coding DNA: TGTGCCAGCAGCCCCGGACATAGAGGAAACACCATATATTTT. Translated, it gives CASSPGHRGNTIYF.